This T cell receptor beta chain appears in the sequencing data of a study of T cell changes during pregnancy in multiple sclerosis. The repertoire was sequenced with immunoSEQ multiplex PCR; TCRdb's copy has only in-frame clones and lacks some. The repertoire has some 45,000 clones, around nine tenths of them found once; the top ten carry roughly 0.87%. CDR3 length: 13 residues. The germline CDR1 and CDR2 sequences are SQVTM and ANQGSEA. V dropped 8 bases and J dropped 0 bases, with 13 bases sitting between them. Sequenced material: CD4+ T cells from peripheral blood mononuclear cells, taken after pregnancy. J is TRBJ1-1 and V is TRBV29-1; D gene uncertain. The sequence derives from a female donor with multiple sclerosis, enrolled in a pregnancy study. CDR3 in amino acids: CSLRDSMNTEAFF. The CDR3 DNA reads as TGCAGCCTCCGGGATAGCATGAACACTGAAGCTTTCTTT.